This T cell receptor beta chain originates from a study of PD-1 blockade in classical Hodgkin lymphoma. Repertoires were generated with immunoSEQ multiplex PCR, while TCRdb's copy carries only in-frame clones and drops some. The sample has over 85,000 clones, about 92% seen once. Time point noted: cycle 4 day 1 (C4D1), after 6 weeks of nivolumab. Every patient had relapsed following autologous stem cell transplantation, and cohorts differed in brentuximab vedotin exposure. This receptor was identified in a human donor with classical Hodgkin lymphoma. The sample consisted of peripheral blood mononuclear cells (PBMCs), taken before the fourth cycle of nivolumab.

CDR3 residues: CASSYLQGTGYGYTF. CDR3 sequence (DNA): TGTGCCAGCAGTTACCTCCAGGGCACCGGCTATGGCTACACCTTC. The chain carries TRBV6-5 and TRBJ1-2, with a weak D call TRBD1 (5 bases). Trimming cost V 2 bases and J 4 bases, with 14 bases left between them. The CDR3 totals 15 residues. The germline V gene encodes CDR1 MNHEY and CDR2 SVGAGI.